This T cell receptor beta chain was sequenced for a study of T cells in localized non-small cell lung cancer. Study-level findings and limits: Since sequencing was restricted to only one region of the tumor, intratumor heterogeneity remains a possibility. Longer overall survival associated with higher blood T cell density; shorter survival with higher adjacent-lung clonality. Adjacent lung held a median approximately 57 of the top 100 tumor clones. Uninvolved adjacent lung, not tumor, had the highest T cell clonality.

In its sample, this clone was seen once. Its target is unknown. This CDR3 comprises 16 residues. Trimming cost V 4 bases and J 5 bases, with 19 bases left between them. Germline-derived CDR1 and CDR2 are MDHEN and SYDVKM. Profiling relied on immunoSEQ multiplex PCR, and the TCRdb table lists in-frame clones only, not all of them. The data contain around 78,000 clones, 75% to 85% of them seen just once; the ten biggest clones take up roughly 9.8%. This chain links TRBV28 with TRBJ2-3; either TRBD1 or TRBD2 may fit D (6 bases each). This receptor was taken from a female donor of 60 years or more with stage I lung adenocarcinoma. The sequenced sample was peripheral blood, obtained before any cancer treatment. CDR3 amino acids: CASSSNFGGRGDTQYF. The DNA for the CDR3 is TGTGCCAGCAGTTCCAATTTTGGGGGGCGAGGAGATACGCAGTATTTT.